This T cell receptor beta chain was sequenced for a study of cytomegalovirus exposure and HLA in healthy donors. Study-wide results and limits: CMV serostatus was the only immune exposure information that was available. Analysis performed later showed TCR beta chains linked to HLA being more clonally expanded than equally common others. In vitro checks showed that a few CMV-associated chains really do target CMV antigens.

The PCR had 60 Vbeta and 13 Jbeta primers. As originally analysed: In a later analysis, around 11 million of some 80 million unique beta chains occurred in at least two donors. Clones were read by immunoSEQ multiplex PCR, and TCRdb kept only the in-frame ones, dropping some. V and J calls and clone size are as listed in that table; D and trimming were resolved from the DNA. Here the sample spans over 90,000 clones, roughly 79% being singletons. As for this clone: Antigen unknown.

V trimming: 3 bases; J trimming: 6 bases; junction bases outside the gene matches: 8. CDR1 MDHEN and CDR2 SYDVKM come from the germline V gene. CDR3 length equals 16 residues. The chain recombines TRBV28 with TRBJ2-1; 10 nucleotides agree with TRBD2. The origin of this receptor is a middle-aged man in good health and CMV-seropositive. The sequenced sample was PBMCs. As DNA, the CDR3 is TGTGCCAGCAGTTTTTCCATAGCGGGAGGTCTCAATGAGCAGTTCTTC. This encodes CASSFSIAGGLNEQFF.